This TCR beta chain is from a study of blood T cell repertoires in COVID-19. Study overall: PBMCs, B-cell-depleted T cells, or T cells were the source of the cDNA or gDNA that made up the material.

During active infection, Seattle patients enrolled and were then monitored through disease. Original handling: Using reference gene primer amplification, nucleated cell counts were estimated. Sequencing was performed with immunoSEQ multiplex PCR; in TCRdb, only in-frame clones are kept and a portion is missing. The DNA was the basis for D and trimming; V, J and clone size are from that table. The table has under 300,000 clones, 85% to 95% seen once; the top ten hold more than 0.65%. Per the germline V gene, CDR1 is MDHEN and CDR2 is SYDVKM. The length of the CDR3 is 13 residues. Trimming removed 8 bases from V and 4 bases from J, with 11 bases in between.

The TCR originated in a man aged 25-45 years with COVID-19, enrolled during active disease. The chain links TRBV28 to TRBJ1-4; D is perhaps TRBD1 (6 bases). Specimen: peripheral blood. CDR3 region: CASVDSLNEKLFF. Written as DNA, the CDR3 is TGTGCCAGCGTGGACAGTCTTAATGAAAAACTGTTTTTT.